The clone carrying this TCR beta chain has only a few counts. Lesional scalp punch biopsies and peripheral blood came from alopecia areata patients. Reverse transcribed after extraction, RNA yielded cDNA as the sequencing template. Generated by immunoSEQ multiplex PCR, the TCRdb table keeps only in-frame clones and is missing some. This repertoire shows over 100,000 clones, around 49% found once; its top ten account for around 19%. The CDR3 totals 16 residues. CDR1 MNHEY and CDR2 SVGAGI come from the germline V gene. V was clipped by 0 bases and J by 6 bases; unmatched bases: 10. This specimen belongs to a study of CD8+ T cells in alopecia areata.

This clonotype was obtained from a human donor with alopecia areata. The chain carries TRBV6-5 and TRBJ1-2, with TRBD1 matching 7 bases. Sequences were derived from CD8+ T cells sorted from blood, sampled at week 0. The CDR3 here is CASSYSKGTAINGYTF. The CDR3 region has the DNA TGTGCCAGCAGTTACTCGAAGGGGACAGCCATAAATGGCTACACCTTC.